These 5 T cell receptor beta chains share one sample of origin, sequenced in a study of beta chain features in type 1 diabetes. Reverse transcription of all isolated RNA meant that expressed TCRB transcripts were sequenced. The assay was immunoSEQ multiplex PCR, and TCRdb's table has in-frame clones only and misses some. Here the sample spans fewer than 250,000 clones, over 7.5% being singletons. Material for sequencing was naive CD4+ T cells from blood. The receptor source for this set is a woman between 18 and 29 years old in good health.

In the case of this clone: The sample has other DNA sequences that encode this CDR3 too. CDR3 residues: CASSLGGAEQPQHF. CDR3 DNA: TGTGCCAGCAGTTTGGGTGGGGCAGAACAGCCCCAGCATTTT. This chain links TRBV28 with TRBJ1-5; D is perhaps TRBD1 (5 bases). Trimming removed 3 bases at V and 7 bases at J, with 13 bases between. The CDR3 has 14 residues. Germline-derived CDR1 and CDR2 are MDHEN and SYDVKM. Variable domain in full (rest from reference TRBV28 and TRBJ1-5): DVKVTQSSRYLVKRTGEKVFLECVQDMDHENMFWYRQDPGLGLRLIYFSYDVKMKEKGDIPEGYSVSREKKERFSLILESASTNQTSMYLCASSLGGAEQPQHFGDGTRLSIL.

This clone was found a few times. This chain joins TRBV5-1 and TRBJ2-3; TRBD2 matches at 14 bases. Unmatched junction bases numbered 2, after V lost 4 bases and J lost 1 base. The CDR3 consists of 16 residues. Germline loops: CDR1 SGHRS, CDR2 YFSETQ. This CDR3 reads CASSQGLAGGTDTQYF. Written as DNA, the CDR3 is TGCGCCAGCAGCCAGGGACTAGCGGGGGGCACAGATACGCAGTATTTT. Together with reference TRBV5-1 and TRBJ2-3, the CDR3 gives the full variable domain: KAGVTQTPRYLIKTRGQQVTLSCSPISGHRSVSWYQQTPGQGLQFLFEYFSETQRNKGNFPGRFSGRQFSNSRSEMNVSTLELGDSALYLCASSQGLAGGTDTQYFGPGTRLTVL.

This clone was found a few times. The genes are TRBV27 and TRBJ2-3, with 10 positions matching TRBD1. Germline values: CDR1 MNHEY, CDR2 SMNVEV (reference sequence). The CDR3 extends over 15 amino acids. Unmatched junction bases numbered 3, after V lost 6 bases and J lost 0 bases. CDR3 bases: TGTGCCAGCAGACGACAGGGGGCTAGCACAGATACGCAGTATTTT. This codes for CASRRQGASTDTQYF.

The chain has TRBV29-1 and TRBJ2-5; 9 bases map to TRBD2. The tail of the sequence fits TRBJ2-7 better, so the J call may be wrong. The length of the CDR3 is 14 residues. The V gene's germline CDR1 is SQVTM and CDR2 ANQGSEA. CDR3 sequence reads: CSVAQTSGPYEQYF. For the CDR3, the DNA is TGCAGCGTTGCCCAGACTAGCGGTCCCTACGAGCAGTACTTC.

Only a few counts were recorded for this clone. The rearrangement joins TRBV5-1 to TRBJ2-2, with TRBD1 matching over 8 bases. The CDR3 sequence is 16 residues long. Germline lookup yields CDR1 SGHRS and CDR2 YFSETQ. After removal of 4 bases from V and 3 bases from J, the junction contained 8 bases not matched to a gene. This CDR3 reads CASSATGGIDTGELFF. The CDR3 DNA reads TGCGCCAGCAGCGCAACAGGGGGTATAGACACCGGGGAGCTGTTTTTT. The full variable domain, with the rest looked up from reference TRBV5-1 and TRBJ2-2, is KAGVTQTPRYLIKTRGQQVTLSCSPISGHRSVSWYQQTPGQGLQFLFEYFSETQRNKGNFPGRFSGRQFSNSRSEMNVSTLELGDSALYLCASSATGGIDTGELFFGEGSRLTVL.